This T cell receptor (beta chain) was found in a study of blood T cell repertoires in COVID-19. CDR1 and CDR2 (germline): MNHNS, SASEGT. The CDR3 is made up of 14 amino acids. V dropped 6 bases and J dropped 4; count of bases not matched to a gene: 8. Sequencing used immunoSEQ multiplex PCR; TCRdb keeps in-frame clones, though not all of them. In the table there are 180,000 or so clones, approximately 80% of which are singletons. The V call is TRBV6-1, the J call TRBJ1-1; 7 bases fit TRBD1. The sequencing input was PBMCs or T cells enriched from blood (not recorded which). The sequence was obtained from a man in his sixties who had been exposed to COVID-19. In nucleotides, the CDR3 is TGTGCCAGCAGGAGTACAGGGGCGCCCACTGAAGCTTTCTTT. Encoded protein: CASRSTGAPTEAFF.